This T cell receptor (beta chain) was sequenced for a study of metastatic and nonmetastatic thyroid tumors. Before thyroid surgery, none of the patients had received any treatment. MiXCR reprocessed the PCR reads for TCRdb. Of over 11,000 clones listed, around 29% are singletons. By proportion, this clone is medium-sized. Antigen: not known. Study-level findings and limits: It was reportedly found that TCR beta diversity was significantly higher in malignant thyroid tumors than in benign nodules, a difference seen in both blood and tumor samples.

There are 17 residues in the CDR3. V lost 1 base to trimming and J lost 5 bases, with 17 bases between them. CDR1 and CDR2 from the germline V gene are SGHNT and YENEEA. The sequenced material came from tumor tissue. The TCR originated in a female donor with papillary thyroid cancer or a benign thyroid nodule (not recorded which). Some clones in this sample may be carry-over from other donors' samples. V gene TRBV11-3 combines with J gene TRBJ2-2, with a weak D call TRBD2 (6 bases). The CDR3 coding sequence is TGTGCCAGCAGCTTAGTTTGGAGGGGCGTGGGTACCGGGGAGCTGTTTTTT. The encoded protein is CASSLVWRGVGTGELFF.